These T cell receptor beta chains were read from a single sample in a study of blood T cell repertoires in COVID-19. Method: immunoSEQ multiplex PCR; TCRdb's copy keeps in-frame clones and lacks some. The table records 67,000 or so clones, more than 75% of them present only once. Sequenced input: peripheral blood. Receptors originate from a woman between 70 and 85 years old with acute or convalescent COVID-19. The CDR3 runs from the conserved cysteine through the conserved F or W. D genes are given only for firm matches. A clone size is listed for some rows: how often the clone was seen (once, few, many), or a class if it is expanded.

j_gene | v_gene | d_gene | abundance | CDR3nt | CDR3aa
TRBJ2-5 | TRBV28 | TRBD2 | NA | TGTGCCAGCAGTGCACCTAGCGGGAGCCGGTGGGAGACCCAGTACTTC | CASSAPSGSRWETQYF
TRBJ2-5 | TRBV7-9 | NA | NA | TGTGCCAGCAGCTTAGGGGGCACTAGCAGAGCGGAGACCCAGTACTTC | CASSLGGTSRAETQYF
TRBJ2-3 | TRBV19 | TRBD2 | NA | TGTGCCAGTAGTCCCTACGGGACTAGCCTCACAGATACGCAGTATTTT | CASSPYGTSLTDTQYF
TRBJ2-7 | TRBV6-5 | NA | NA | TGTGCCAGCAGTTTATCGTATAGCTCCTACGAGCAGTACTTC | CASSLSYSSYEQYF
TRBJ1-1 | TRBV7-8 | NA | NA | TGTGCCAGCAGCTTAGTGGCAGGGTTAATAGGAGAGGCTTTCTTT | CASSLVAGLIGEAFF
TRBJ2-1 | TRBV10-3 | NA | NA | TGTGCCATCAGTAACATTCCCGGGTACAATGAGCAGTTCTTC | CAISNIPGYNEQFF
TRBJ1-5 | TRBV9 | NA | NA | TGTGCCAGCAGCGTAGATATCGGTAATCAGCCCCAGCATTTT | CASSVDIGNQPQHF
TRBJ2-7 | TRBV7-8 | TRBD2 | NA | TGTGCCAGCAGCCCCCGGGGGGGGAGCGGATACGAGCAGTACTTC | CASSPRGGSGYEQYF
TRBJ2-2 | TRBV28 | NA | NA | TGTGCCAGCAGTAGAGGGTGGCCGCGAGGGACCGGGGAGCTGTTTTTT | CASSRGWPRGTGELFF
TRBJ2-5 | TRBV6-5 | NA | NA | TGTGCCAGCAGCTCCCCCGGAGCCGAGACCCAGTACTTC | CASSSPGAETQYF
TRBJ2-5 | TRBV15 | TRBD1 | NA | TGTGCCACCAGCAGAGATCTCTCCCCAGGGGGAAAGACCCAGTACTTC | CATSRDLSPGGKTQYF
TRBJ1-1 | TRBV5-1 | NA | NA | TGCGCCAGCAGCTTCGGTCAGGTATCCAACACTGAAGCTTTCTTT | CASSFGQVSNTEAFF
TRBJ2-6 | TRBV19 | NA | NA | TGTGCCAGTAGTATAGGTGCCCCTCGGTCTGGGGCCAACGTCCTGACTTTC | CASSIGAPRSGANVLTF
TRBJ1-2 | TRBV7-9 | TRBD1 | once | TGTGCCAGCAGCTTAGCGGACAGGGAAAACGGCTACACCTTC | CASSLADRENGYTF
TRBJ2-7 | TRBV28 | NA | NA | TGTGCCAGCAGTCTCGCCGGGTCAGGGCGCGAGCAGTACTTC | CASSLAGSGREQYF
TRBJ1-6 | TRBV5-1 | TRBD1 | NA | TGCGCCAGCAGCTTCCGGGACAGGGGTAATTCACCCCTCCACTTT | CASSFRDRGNSPLHF
TRBJ2-2 | TRBV11-2 | TRBD1 | NA | TGTGCCAGCACCTTACGACAGGGCAGGGAAGCCGGGGAGCTGTTTTTT | CASTLRQGREAGELFF
TRBJ1-1 | TRBV18 | NA | NA | TGTGCCAGCTCACGAGAGGGACTACGGGGGACTGAAGCTTTCTTT | CASSREGLRGTEAFF
TRBJ1-2 | TRBV6-5 | NA | NA | TGTGCCAGCAGTTACAGAAAAGTAGACTATGGCTACACCTTC | CASSYRKVDYGYTF
TRBJ2-5 | TRBV7-8 | TRBD2 | NA | TGTGCCAGCAGCTCAAAACCTCTAGCGGGAGGAAGGGGAGGGATAGAGACCCAGTACTTC | CASSSKPLAGGRGGIETQYF
TRBJ2-1 | TRBV19 | TRBD2 | NA | TGTGCCAGTATCCAAGGAGCGGGAGATGAGCAGTTCTTC | CASIQGAGDEQFF
TRBJ2-7 | TRBV7-2 | NA | NA | TGTGCCAGCAGCTTAGGAGACTATACCTACGAGCAGTACTTC | CASSLGDYTYEQYF
TRBJ2-2 | TRBV5-4 | TRBD1 | NA | TGTGCCAGCAGCTTCAAAAATTGGACAGGGGCCGGGGAGCTGTTTTTT | CASSFKNWTGAGELFF
TRBJ1-4 | TRBV3-1/TRBV3-2 | NA | NA | TGTGCCAGCAGCTTTCAACGGGAGGAACTGTTTTTT | CASSFQREELFF
TRBJ1-1 | TRBV30 | NA | NA | TGTGCCTGGAGTGTTCAACAGAACACTGAAGCTTTCTTT | CAWSVQQNTEAFF
TRBJ2-2 | TRBV19 | TRBD1 | NA | TGTGCCAGTAGCCCGGAAGCAGGGGGCGAAGGTAGCACCGGGGAGCTGTTTTTT | CASSPEAGGEGSTGELFF
TRBJ1-6 | TRBV11-2 | NA | NA | TGTGCCAGCAGTCCCAGGTTGGGCGGGAATTCACCCCTCCACTTT | CASSPRLGGNSPLHF
TRBJ1-2 | TRBV7-9 | NA | NA | TGTGCCAGCAGCATCTCGGGCTATGGCTACACCTTC | CASSISGYGYTF
TRBJ2-1 | TRBV27 | TRBD2 | NA | TGTGCCAGCACCGGCGGGGGGGCCCCTAGCTCCTACAATGAGCAGTTCTTC | CASTGGGAPSSYNEQFF
TRBJ2-1 | TRBV3-1/TRBV3-2 | TRBD2 | NA | TGTGCCAGCAGCCCTACCACTAGCGGGAGTGAGCTCTTC | CASSPTTSGSELF
TRBJ2-7 | TRBV6-5 | TRBD2 | NA | TGTGCCAGTCGCCGGGGGGGTGGCAGGTACGAGCAGTACTTC | CASRRGGGRYEQYF
TRBJ1-6 | TRBV3-1/TRBV3-2 | NA | NA | TGTGCCAGCAGCCAAGCATCTAGCTCCTATAATTCACCCCTCCACTTT | CASSQASSSYNSPLHF
TRBJ1-6 | TRBV7-2 | NA | NA | TGTGCCAGCAGCTTTTCGGGGGACTATTCACCCCTCCACTTT | CASSFSGDYSPLHF
TRBJ2-7 | TRBV5-1 | TRBD2 | NA | TGCGCCAGCAGCGGGGGGGCCTACGAGCAGTACTTC | CASSGGAYEQYF
TRBJ2-1 | TRBV9 | TRBD2 | NA | TGTGCCAGCAGCGTAGGGCTAGCGGAGTACAATGAGCAGTTCTTC | CASSVGLAEYNEQFF